The clone carrying this T cell receptor (beta chain) was observed a single time. This CDR3 is 15 amino acids long. V dropped 0 bases and J dropped 0 bases, with 8 bases sitting between them. Germline values: CDR1 SGDLS, CDR2 YYNGEE. The sample comes from a study of T cell responses to AZD1222 COVID-19 vaccine. The assay was immunoSEQ multiplex PCR, and TCRdb's table has in-frame clones only and misses some. The repertoire consists of 70,000 to 90,000 clones, with about 83% occurring once and the leading ten covering 8.7%. The V gene is TRBV9, the J gene TRBJ2-3, with D unclear. The sequence was collected from an adult in good health. The source material was peripheral blood, sampled on day 0 of AZD1222 vaccination. DNA of the CDR3: TGTGCCAGCAGCGTAGGGGGTTCTAGCACAGATACGCAGTATTTT. It yields the protein CASSVGGSSTDTQYF.